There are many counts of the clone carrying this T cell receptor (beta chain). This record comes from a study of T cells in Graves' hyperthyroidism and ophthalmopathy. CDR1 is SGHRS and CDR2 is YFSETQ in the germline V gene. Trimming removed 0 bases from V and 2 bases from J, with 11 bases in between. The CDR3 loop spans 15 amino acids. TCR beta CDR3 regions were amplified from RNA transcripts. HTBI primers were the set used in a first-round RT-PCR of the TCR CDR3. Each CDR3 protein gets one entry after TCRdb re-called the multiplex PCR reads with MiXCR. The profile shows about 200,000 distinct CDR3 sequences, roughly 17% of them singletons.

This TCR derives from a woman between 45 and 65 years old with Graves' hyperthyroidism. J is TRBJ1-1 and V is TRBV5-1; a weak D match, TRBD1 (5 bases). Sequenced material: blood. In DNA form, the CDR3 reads TGCGCCAGCAGCTTGGACAAGACAGTCAACACTGAAGCTTTCTTT. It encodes CASSLDKTVNTEAFF.